The rows below give T cell receptor beta chains drawn from one sample of a study of T cell repertoires in cytomegalovirus infection. MiXCR, run by TCRdb on the reads, gives a single entry per CDR3 protein. This table has about 680,000 distinct CDR3 sequences, approximately 25% appearing once. Sequenced material: CD8+ T cells from PBMCs. Receptor source: a human donor in good health (CMV status not recorded). Some clones in this sample may be carry-over from other donors' samples. The CDR3 runs from the conserved cysteine through the conserved F or W. The order of the fields is D gene, V gene, J gene, clone size, CDR3 length, CDR3 protein, CDR3 DNA. A D gene is named only where the DNA matches it firmly. Rows give clone size only sometimes, using once, few, many, or a class for an expanded clone.

D: TRBD1; V: TRBV7-6; J: TRBJ1-4; size: few; length: 14; CDR3: CASSPGTANEKLFF; DNA: TGTGCCAGCAGCCCCGGGACAGCTAATGAAAAACTGTTTTTT
D: .; V: TRBV20-1; J: TRBJ1-5; size: .; length: 15; CDR3: CSARAGRVLNQPQHF; DNA: TGCAGTGCCCGCGCCGGACGGGTCCTAAATCAGCCCCAGCATTTT
D: TRBD1; V: TRBV12-3/TRBV12-4; J: TRBJ2-5; size: .; length: 14; CDR3: CASSFHRGQETQYF; DNA: TGTGCCAGCAGTTTTCACAGGGGGCAAGAGACCCAGTACTTC
D: .; V: TRBV9; J: TRBJ1-1; size: .; length: 16; CDR3: CASSVGYRGDYTEAFF; DNA: TGTGCCAGCAGCGTAGGTTATAGGGGGGATTACACTGAAGCTTTCTTT
D: TRBD1; V: TRBV20-1; J: TRBJ1-1; size: .; length: 15; CDR3: CSARGQATAGWEAFF; DNA: TGCAGTGCTAGGGGACAGGCTACCGCTGGTTGGGAAGCTTTCTTT
D: TRBD2; V: TRBV7-9; J: TRBJ2-1; size: few; length: 14; CDR3: CASSSGTSVNEQFF; DNA: TGTGCCAGCAGCTCCGGGACTAGCGTCAATGAGCAGTTCTTC
D: .; V: TRBV2; J: TRBJ2-7; size: few; length: 11; CDR3: CASTGLYEQYF; DNA: TGTGCCAGTACAGGGCTCTACGAGCAGTACTTC
D: .; V: TRBV9; J: TRBJ1-2; size: few; length: 11; CDR3: CASKQIDGYTF; DNA: TGTGCCAGCAAACAGATTGATGGCTACACCTTC
D: .; V: TRBV11-1; J: TRBJ2-7; size: few; length: 15; CDR3: CASSTYEEGTYEQYF; DNA: TGTGCCAGCAGCACTTACGAAGAAGGAACCTACGAGCAGTACTTC
D: .; V: TRBV14; J: TRBJ1-4; size: .; length: 15; CDR3: CASSQWGLGNEKLFF; DNA: TGTGCCAGCAGCCAATGGGGACTTGGTAATGAAAAACTGTTTTTT
D: .; V: TRBV14; J: TRBJ2-2; size: .; length: 15; CDR3: CASSQDNRVTGELFF; DNA: TGTGCCAGCAGCCAAGATAACAGGGTCACCGGGGAGCTGTTTTTT
D: TRBD2; V: TRBV2; J: TRBJ2-5; size: few; length: 15; CDR3: CASSGGVAETETQYF; DNA: TGTGCCAGCAGCGGGGGGGTAGCGGAGACGGAGACCCAGTACTTC
D: .; V: TRBV4-1; J: TRBJ2-2; size: few; length: 16; CDR3: CASSHPHGGNTGELFF; DNA: TGCGCCAGCAGCCATCCGCATGGAGGGAACACCGGGGAGCTGTTTTTT
D: TRBD1; V: TRBV27; J: TRBJ1-2; size: .; length: 14; CDR3: CASRTDRDSYGYTF; DNA: TGTGCCAGCAGGACGGACAGGGACTCGTATGGCTACACCTTC
D: .; V: TRBV28; J: TRBJ1-5; size: .; length: 14; CDR3: CASRNRDSNQPQHF; DNA: TGTGCCAGCAGAAACAGGGATAGCAATCAGCCCCAGCATTTT
D: TRBD2; V: TRBV7-6; J: TRBJ2-3; size: many; length: 16; CDR3: CASSRRSGGRTDTQYF; DNA: TGTGCCAGCAGCCGTCGGAGCGGGGGTCGCACAGATACGCAGTATTTT
D: .; V: TRBV20-1; J: TRBJ1-2; size: few; length: 14; CDR3: CSAMWPQVPYGYTF; DNA: TGCAGTGCTATGTGGCCTCAGGTCCCCTATGGCTACACCTTC
D: TRBD1; V: TRBV3-1; J: TRBJ2-1; size: .; length: 16; CDR3: CASSQVSRTGFNEQFF; DNA: TGTGCCAGCAGCCAAGTTTCAAGGACAGGGTTCAATGAGCAGTTCTTC
D: TRBD2; V: TRBV28; J: TRBJ2-3; size: few; length: 16; CDR3: CASSFQRGSMSDTQYF; DNA: TGTGCCAGCAGTTTCCAGCGGGGGTCTATGTCAGATACGCAGTATTTT
D: .; V: TRBV10-3; J: TRBJ2-7; size: few; length: 15; CDR3: CAIRTTGTSSYEQYF; DNA: TGTGCCATCAGGACAACCGGGACTTCCTCCTACGAGCAGTACTTC
D: .; V: TRBV27; J: TRBJ1-2; size: .; length: 18; CDR3: CASSLQGGPTYFNYGYTF; DNA: TGTGCCAGCAGTCTTCAGGGTGGTCCCACCTATTTTAACTATGGCTACACCTTC
D: TRBD2; V: TRBV27; J: TRBJ2-2; size: few; length: 17; CDR3: CASSPLAGGTNTGELFF; DNA: TGTGCCAGCAGCCCACTAGCGGGGGGTACCAACACCGGGGAGCTGTTTTTT